One and the same sample provided the 26 T cell receptor beta chains below, sequenced in a study of CD8+CD57+ T cells in acquired aplastic anemia. Genomic DNA was employed as the template in profiling TCR beta VDJ and CDR3. TCRdb recomputed calls from the reads with MiXCR, one row per CDR3 protein. The sample includes roughly 61,000 distinct CDR3 sequences, around 55% of them seen just once. The specimen was sorted CD4+, CD8+, or CD8+CD57+ T cells (not recorded which) from PBMCs. These TCRs come from a human donor in good health, serving as a control.

This clonotype was recorded many times. This chain links TRBV4-1 with TRBJ2-1, with a tentative D call TRBD2 (6 bases). Deletions cut 2 bases from V and 4 bases from J, with 15 bases between. The germline CDR1 and CDR2 sequences are MGHRA and YSYEKL. The CDR3 consists of 16 residues. The CDR3 sequence: CASSQRSRDWYNEQFF. CDR3 DNA sequence: TGCGCCAGCAGCCAAAGGTCGCGGGATTGGTACAATGAGCAGTTCTTC.

This clonotype was seen at least ten times. The chain has TRBV7-6 and TRBJ2-2; D gene unclear. Trimming took 1 base from V and 0 from J, leaving 15 bases between them. The CDR3 runs 18 residues. CDR1 and CDR2 from the germline V gene are SGHVS and FNYEAQ. The CDR3 is CASSLEWATYANTGELFF. DNA of the CDR3: TGTGCCAGCAGCTTAGAATGGGCGACCTACGCGAACACCGGGGAGCTGTTTTTT.

This sequence joins TRBV15 and TRBJ2-7; D might be TRBD1 (5 bases). Trimming pared 3 bases from V and 3 bases from J, leaving 12 bases between. This CDR3 is built from 14 residues. The germline CDR1 and CDR2 sequences are LNHNV and YYDKDF (reference sequence). For the CDR3, the DNA is TGTGCCACCAGCAGGGCTACAGGAAACTACGAGCAGTACTTC. Translating it yields CATSRATGNYEQYF.

Ten or more counts support this clonotype. J is TRBJ2-7 and V is TRBV6-1, with D possibly being TRBD1 (8 bases). CDR3 length: 18 amino acids. CDR1 and CDR2 (germline): MNHNS, SASEGT. V lost 5 bases, J lost 2 bases, and 25 bases lay in between. In DNA, the CDR3 is TGTGCCAGCAGTACCCGGACAGGGAGGGTAGCGCCAACCTACGAGCAGTACTTC. Amino acid sequence: CASSTRTGRVAPTYEQYF.

This clonotype was counted between two and nine times. The chain recombines TRBV11-2 with TRBJ2-3; D gene unclear. The CDR3 length is 15 residues. Germline values: CDR1 SGHAT, CDR2 FQNNGV. In DNA, the CDR3 is TGTGCTAGAGATTTCCAGCGTGCTAGCACAGATACGCAGTATTTT. Translation: CARDFQRASTDTQYF.

The rearrangement uses TRBV7-8 and TRBJ2-5; 9 nucleotides line up with TRBD1. The V gene's germline CDR1 is SGHVS and CDR2 FQNEAQ. The junction had 7 bases not matched to a gene; V was cut back by 7 bases and J by 1 base. The CDR3 spans 15 residues. In DNA form, the CDR3 reads TGTGCCAGCACCCTACAGGGGGCGGCCCAAGAGACCCAGTACTTC. Translating it yields CASTLQGAAQETQYF.

The rearrangement links TRBV29-1 to TRBJ2-7; 11 bases line up with TRBD2. Germline CDR1 reads SQVTM; CDR2 reads ANQGSEA. V gave up 5 bases and J gave up 6 bases; unmatched junction bases: 3. This CDR3 is 12 amino acids long. CDR3 amino acids: CSVRGLAAEQYF. The CDR3 DNA is TGCAGCGTTAGGGGACTAGCGGCCGAGCAGTACTTC.

In its sample, this clonotype was seen a few times. This chain links TRBV29-1 with TRBJ1-2, with 11 nucleotides matching TRBD1. The V segment lost 0 bases and the J segment 12 bases; nucleotides outside the gene matches: 3. The CDR3 contains 12 residues. CDR1 and CDR2 (germline): SQVTM, ANQGSEA. The CDR3 here is CSVEDRGQGDTF. The CDR3 nucleotides are TGCAGCGTTGAAGATCGGGGACAGGGGGACACCTTC.

This clonotype was detected many times. This sequence joins TRBV4-1 and TRBJ1-4; maybe TRBD1 (5 bases). Germline V lookup: CDR1 MGHRA, CDR2 YSYEKL. The V end was cut by 0 bases, the J end by 4 bases, with 9 bases between. This CDR3 comprises 15 residues. CDR3 DNA: TGCGCCAGCAGCCAAGAGGCAGGGCGTAATGAAAAACTGTTTTTT. Amino acids: CASSQEAGRNEKLFF.

The V and J genes are TRBV20-1 and TRBJ2-3; 9 nucleotides match TRBD2. From germline, CDR1 is DFQATT and CDR2 SNEGSKA (reference sequence). CDR3 length: 14 residues. Trimming cost V 3 bases and J 5 bases; bases outside gene matches: 6. The CDR3, as DNA: TGCAGTGCTAGTCACCCAGCGGGGGGAGATACGCAGTATTTT. Translated: CSASHPAGGDTQYF.

This clonotype was picked up many times. This chain links TRBV20-1 with TRBJ2-3; 9 nucleotides match TRBD2. Germline V gene lookup returns CDR1 DFQATT and CDR2 SNEGSKA (reference sequence). Trimming removed 3 bases from V and 5 bases from J; junction bases left unmatched: 15. The length of the CDR3 is 17 residues. Written as DNA, the CDR3 is TGCAGTGCTAGGGACCCTCTCGGCGGGAGGGGGGAAGATACGCAGTATTTT. It translates to CSARDPLGGRGEDTQYF.

The CDR3 DNA reads as TGTGCCACCAGTGATCGGACTAGCGTCACAGATACGCAGTATTTT. It yields the protein CATSDRTSVTDTQYF. The chain couples TRBV24-1 to TRBJ2-3, with 9 positions matching TRBD2. This CDR3 is 15 amino acids long. V was pared by 3 bases and J by 2 bases, with 2 bases of the junction left unmatched. The V gene's germline CDR1 is KGHDR and CDR2 SFDVKD.

This rearrangement joins TRBV20-1 to TRBJ2-1, with D possibly being TRBD2 (5 bases). Germline V gene sequence: CDR1 DFQATT, CDR2 SNEGSKA (reference sequence). V lost 7 bases and J 4 bases, leaving 17 bases between the germline ends. The CDR3 runs 14 residues. CDR3 sequence reads: CSVSLLAGYNEQFF. CDR3 coding DNA: TGCAGTGTCAGCCTCCTCGCGGGTTACAATGAGCAGTTCTTC.

This clonotype occurred many times. This rearrangement joins TRBV5-1 to TRBJ2-5, with TRBD1 identical over 9 bases. The CDR3 totals 15 residues. Germline assignment: CDR1 SGHRS and CDR2 YFSETQ. Trimming took 0 bases from V and 4 from J; bases not matched to a gene: 4. In nucleotides, the CDR3 is TGCGCCAGCAGCTTGGCTTGGACAGGGGTAGAGACCCAGTACTTC. Residues: CASSLAWTGVETQYF. Looking up the rest from reference TRBV5-1 and TRBJ2-5 gives the full variable domain: KAGVTQTPRYLIKTRGQQVTLSCSPISGHRSVSWYQQTPGQGLQFLFEYFSETQRNKGNFPGRFSGRQFSNSRSEMNVSTLELGDSALYLCASSLAWTGVETQYFGPGTRLLVL.

In its sample, this clonotype was seen many times. V is TRBV4-2 and J is TRBJ2-2, with D uncertain. V shed 1 base and J shed 7 bases, with 13 bases lying between them. CDR3 length: 15 amino acids. Germline V lookup: CDR1 LGHNA, CDR2 YNFKEQ. DNA for the CDR3: TGTGCCAGCAGCCAAGCCGACGCCCTTGGCGGGGAGCTGTTTTTT. It translates to CASSQADALGGELFF.

This chain links TRBV7-7 with TRBJ2-7; D gene unclear. In germline, CDR1 is SSHAT, CDR2 FNYEAQ (reference sequence). This CDR3 has 14 residues. The V and J ends lost 2 bases and 2 bases respectively, with 10 bases between them. CDR3: CASSLPSLTYEQYF. The CDR3 DNA follows: TGTGCCAGCAGCTTACCAAGCCTTACCTACGAGCAGTACTTC.

The chain joins TRBV10-3 to TRBJ1-2; 9 nucleotides match TRBD1. V lost 3 bases and J lost 8; bases outside the gene matches: 4. The CDR3 runs to 13 residues. Germline lookup yields CDR1 ENHRY and CDR2 SYGVKD. The CDR3 is CAISEQGAKGYTF. The CDR3 DNA follows: TGTGCCATCAGTGAACAGGGGGCAAAAGGCTACACCTTC.

This clonotype was detected only a few times. The chain links TRBV5-1 to TRBJ1-6, with TRBD1 identical over 8 bases. Germline loops: CDR1 SGHRS, CDR2 YFSETQ. The CDR3 covers 20 residues. After removal of 5 bases from V and 7 bases from J, the junction contained 23 bases not matched to a gene. CDR3 sequence: CASSYDRGGGESKRNSPLHF. The CDR3 coding sequence is TGCGCCAGCAGTTATGACAGGGGCGGTGGGGAGAGCAAGCGGAATTCACCCCTCCACTTT.

This clonotype showed up many times. The chain joins TRBV24-1 to TRBJ2-7, with D perhaps given as TRBD1 or TRBD2 (6 bases each). V lost 6 bases to trimming and J lost 0 bases, with 23 bases between them. Germline V gene sequence: CDR1 KGHDR, CDR2 SFDVKD. This CDR3 region has 18 residues. CDR3 bases: TGTGCCACCAGTATTACAGGGCAACCCCGCGGGACCTCCTACGAGCAGTACTTC. Protein product: CATSITGQPRGTSYEQYF.

On this clonotype itself: One end of the junction is discordant with germline, which a read error may explain. This rearrangement joins TRBV10-3 to TRBJ2-7, with 13 positions matching TRBD2. The CDR3 extends over 16 amino acids. Per the germline V gene, CDR1 is ENHRY and CDR2 is SYGVKD. The CDR3 nucleotides are TGTGCCACCAGTGAGGCCGGGACTAGCGGGACAGGCGAGCAGTACTTC. Translated: CATSEAGTSGTGEQYF.

The chain links TRBV19 to TRBJ2-7; TRBD1 matches at 10 bases. Germline assignment: CDR1 LNHDA and CDR2 SQIVND (reference sequence). V lost 6 bases and J lost 3; bases outside the gene matches: 5. The CDR3 is 14 amino acids. CDR3 DNA sequence: TGTGCCAGTAGCTGGACAGGGGGGATCTACGAGCAGTACTTC. This encodes CASSWTGGIYEQYF.

This clonotype was seen ten or more times. This chain joins TRBV20-1 and TRBJ2-1; 9 nucleotides match TRBD2. The CDR3 is 14 amino acids. Per germline, CDR1 DFQATT and CDR2 SNEGSKA (reference sequence). CDR3 coding DNA: TGCAGCGCAAGGTGGCTAGCGGGGTACAATGAGCAGTTCTTC. This encodes CSARWLAGYNEQFF.

There are a few counts of this clonotype. V usage is TRBV19 and J usage is TRBJ2-3; D gene unclear. Trimming pared 6 bases from V and 3 bases from J, leaving 10 bases between. Germline V gives CDR1 LNHDA, CDR2 SQIVND (reference sequence). The CDR3 loop spans 13 amino acids. The CDR3 DNA reads as TGTGCCAGTAGAGTGACGGCGACAGATACGCAGTATTTT. This sequence encodes CASRVTATDTQYF. Looking up the rest from reference TRBV19 and TRBJ2-3 gives the full variable domain: DGGITQSPKYLFRKEGQNVTLSCEQNLNHDAMYWYRQDPGQGLRLIYYSQIVNDFQKGDIAEGYSVSREKKESFPLTVTSAQKNPTAFYLCASRVTATDTQYFGPGTRLTVL.

This chain uses TRBV20-1 with TRBJ1-2; tentatively, D is TRBD1 (5 bases). The V end lost 4 bases, the J end lost 0 bases, and 12 bases lay between the germline ends. Per the germline V gene, CDR1 is DFQATT and CDR2 is SNEGSKA (reference sequence). CDR3 size: 14 residues. The CDR3: CSAMRGGSNYGYTF. The DNA of the CDR3 is TGCAGTGCTATGAGGGGCGGATCTAACTATGGCTACACCTTC.

This chain joins TRBV25-1 and TRBJ2-3; 8 bases match TRBD1. CDR1 is MGHDK, CDR2 SYGVNS, per germline. Unmatched junction bases numbered 5, after V lost 3 bases and J lost 3 bases. This CDR3 region has 15 residues. The CDR3 spells CASSDWTGLTDTQYF. The CDR3, as DNA: TGTGCCAGCAGTGATTGGACAGGGTTGACAGATACGCAGTATTTT. The entire variable domain, with the rest obtained from reference TRBV25-1 and TRBJ2-3, is as follows: EADIYQTPRYLVIGTGKKITLECSQTMGHDKMYWYQQDPGMELHLIHYSYGVNSTEKGDLSSESTVSRIRTEHFPLTLESARPSHTSQYLCASSDWTGLTDTQYFGPGTRLTVL.

Only one count was recorded for this clonotype. The rearrangement links TRBV15 to TRBJ1-3; D gene uncertain. Trimming stripped 5 bases from V and 0 bases from J, with 17 bases between. Germline V gene lookup returns CDR1 LNHNV and CDR2 YYDKDF (reference sequence). The CDR3 runs 17 residues. The CDR3 DNA sequence: TGTGCCACCAGCCCCCGGGTGAGCGTCCTCTCTGGAAACACCATATATTTT. Amino acid sequence: CATSPRVSVLSGNTIYF.